The 28 T cell receptor beta chains below all came from one sample that was sequenced in a study of identical twins. TCRdb redid the calling of the 5' RACE reads with MiXCR, one entry per CDR3 protein. The sample records 1,800,000 or so distinct CDR3 sequences, 25% to 35% being singletons. The sequenced sample was cord blood. These receptors came from a newborn girl in good health.

J is TRBJ2-5 and V is TRBV5-1; 8 bases match TRBD1. The CDR3 extends over 18 amino acids. CDR1 and CDR2 from the germline V gene are SGHRS and YFSETQ. V shed 5 bases, J shed 1 base, and the junction held 16 bases outside the gene matches. In nucleotides, the CDR3 is TGCGCCAGCAGTTCAACCCTCCTCTTACAGGGGGGCCAAGAGACCCAGTACTTC. This codes for CASSSTLLLQGGQETQYF. The variable domain in full, with the rest retrieved from reference TRBV5-1 and TRBJ2-5, is KAGVTQTPRYLIKTRGQQVTLSCSPISGHRSVSWYQQTPGQGLQFLFEYFSETQRNKGNFPGRFSGRQFSNSRSEMNVSTLELGDSALYLCASSSTLLLQGGQETQYFGPGTRLLVL.

This clonotype was detected only a few times. The chain joins TRBV24-1 to TRBJ1-2; D unresolved. The CDR3 has 12 residues. Trimming pared 0 bases from V and 8 bases from J, leaving 6 bases between. Looked up from germline, CDR1 is KGHDR and CDR2 is SFDVKD. CDR3 residues: CATSDLTGGYTF. CDR3 DNA sequence: TGTGCCACCAGTGATTTGACGGGGGGCTACACCTTC.

The sample holds one count of this clonotype. At one of its ends the junction is not consistent with the germline gene, which may arise from a read error. The chain is built from TRBV20-1 and TRBJ1-1; 10 nucleotides align to TRBD1. The CDR3 sequence is 13 residues long. Germline V gene data show CDR1 as DFQATT and CDR2 as SNEGSKA (reference sequence). The CDR3 nucleotides are TGCAGTGCTTTGGGACAGGGGAACGCTGAAGCTTTCTTT. It is translated as CSALGQGNAEAFF.

This clonotype was counted a few times. The chain recombines TRBV12-3 or TRBV12-4 with TRBJ1-6; D is undetermined. The CDR3 covers 13 residues. The V gene lost 5 bases and the J gene lost 9 bases, with 11 bases spanning the gap. This CDR3 is CASSPGRTSPLHF. DNA for the CDR3: TGTGCCAGCAGTCCCGGACGGACTTCACCCCTCCACTTT.

The genes are TRBV7-9 and TRBJ2-2; 7 bases are a match to TRBD1. The germline V gene encodes CDR1 SEHNR and CDR2 FQNEAQ (reference sequence). The trim removed 9 bases at V and 4 bases at J, leaving 2 bases unmatched. This CDR3 has 12 amino acids. The CDR3 DNA is TGTGCCAGGACAGGGCTCACCGGGGAGCTGTTTTTT. Translation gives CARTGLTGELFF.

This chain joins TRBV20-1 and TRBJ2-1; 7 nucleotides agree with TRBD2. Germline lookup yields CDR1 DFQATT and CDR2 SNEGSKA (reference sequence). CDR3 length: 14 residues. V shed 0 bases, J shed 5 bases, and the junction held 4 bases outside the gene matches. The CDR3 DNA follows: TGCAGTGCTAGAGAAGAAGGGACTAACAATGAGCAGTTCTTC. This translates into CSAREEGTNNEQFF.

The chain employs TRBV6-1 and TRBJ1-1; D not certain. Deletions cut 3 bases from V and 6 bases from J, with 14 bases between. Looked up from germline, CDR1 is MNHNS and CDR2 is SASEGT. The CDR3 is 14 residues long. This chain's CDR3 is CASSEPIRTAEAFF. The CDR3 coding sequence is TGTGCCAGCAGTGAGCCCATCCGAACGGCTGAAGCTTTCTTT.

The genes are TRBV4-2 and TRBJ2-7, with 10 bases that match TRBD2. The junction had 7 bases not matched to a gene; V was cut back by 0 bases and J by 2 bases. The CDR3 is 17 amino acids. Germline CDR1 LGHNA, CDR2 YNFKEQ. This chain's CDR3 is CASSQDELAGVTYEQYF. CDR3 in DNA: TGTGCCAGCAGCCAAGACGAGCTAGCGGGGGTGACCTACGAGCAGTACTTC.

The chain joins TRBV20-1 to TRBJ2-3; 9 bases are shared with TRBD2. Trimming at V came to 5 bases and at J to 4 bases, leaving 4 bases not matched to a gene. Germline loops: CDR1 DFQATT, CDR2 SNEGSKA (reference sequence). This CDR3 has 13 amino acids. CDR3 DNA: TGCAGTGCTCCCCGGACTAGCGCAGATACGCAGTATTTT. Translated: CSAPRTSADTQYF.

The table lists this clonotype with a few counts. V and J are TRBV12-5 and TRBJ2-1; 8 nucleotides line up with TRBD1. In germline, CDR1 is LGHNT, CDR2 FRNRAP. V dropped 1 base and J dropped 9; count of bases not matched to a gene: 5. The CDR3 runs to 14 residues. CDR3 in DNA: TGTGCTAGTGGTTTGGGGACAGGGTTATCTGAGCAGTTCTTC. It yields the protein CASGLGTGLSEQFF.

The J gene is TRBJ2-5, the V gene TRBV5-1, with 12 bases aligning to TRBD2. Germline CDR1 is SGHRS and CDR2 is YFSETQ. With V trimmed by 5 bases and J by 4 bases, 9 bases remained unmatched. The CDR3 loop spans 16 amino acids. The CDR3 DNA sequence: TGCGCCAGCAGTCCTCCCGGGACTAGCGGGCGAGAGACCCAGTACTTC. Translation: CASSPPGTSGRETQYF.

This rearrangement joins TRBV18 to TRBJ2-4; 9 positions agree with TRBD1. V lost 8 bases to trimming and J lost 8 bases; unmatched junction nucleotides: 7. Germline V CDR1 and CDR2: KGHSH, LQKENI. This CDR3 region has 13 residues. In DNA, the CDR3 is TGTGCCAGCACGGACAGGGGTACAGACATTCAGTACTTC. Its protein product is CASTDRGTDIQYF.

The genes are TRBV6-6 and TRBJ1-5, with no clear D. The CDR3 loop spans 14 amino acids. Germline values: CDR1 MNHNY, CDR2 SVGAGI (reference sequence). Trimming cost V 0 bases and J 6 bases, with 9 bases left between them. CDR3 nucleotides: TGTGCCAGCAGTTACTCGAGGTTACTTCAGCCCCAGCATTTT. It translates to CASSYSRLLQPQHF.

V usage is TRBV18 and J usage is TRBJ1-4, with D tentatively TRBD1 (5 bases). Between the trimmed V and J ends, which lost 4 bases and 6 bases, there was a span of 12 bases. CDR1 is KGHSH, CDR2 LQKENI, per germline. The length of the CDR3 is 14 residues. The CDR3 region is CASSRDSLDEKLFF. Here the CDR3 DNA reads TGTGCCAGCTCACGAGACAGTTTGGATGAAAAACTGTTTTTT.

The chain employs TRBV20-1 and TRBJ2-7; tentatively, D is TRBD2 (5 bases). Trimming shortened V by 4 bases and J by 2 bases, and 9 bases separated the two germline ends. Germline V gene sequence: CDR1 DFQATT, CDR2 SNEGSKA (reference sequence). The CDR3 runs to 12 residues. The CDR3 DNA reads TGCAGTGCTATTCCGCGGGCCTACGAGCAGTACTTC. Its protein is CSAIPRAYEQYF.

V and J are TRBV5-6 and TRBJ1-3, with D perhaps matching TRBD1 (5 bases). Trimming shortened V by 4 bases and J by 0 bases, and 11 bases separated the two germline ends. From germline, CDR1 is SGHDT and CDR2 YYEEEE. This CDR3 has 15 residues. The CDR3 protein is CASSTRQTSGNTIYF. DNA of the CDR3: TGTGCCAGCAGCACCCGACAGACCTCTGGAAACACCATATATTTT.

The sample holds a few counts of this clonotype. The chain joins TRBV29-1 to TRBJ2-5, with D perhaps assigned TRBD1 or TRBD2 (5 bases each). Germline CDR1 SQVTM, CDR2 ANQGSEA. Trimming removed 6 bases from V and 2 bases from J, with 10 bases in between. This CDR3 has 12 residues. CDR3 in DNA: TGCAGCGTGGGACCGTCGCAAGAGACCCAGTACTTC. Translation: CSVGPSQETQYF.

The chain recombines TRBV7-6 with TRBJ2-3; 7 positions agree with TRBD1. The germline V gene has CDR1 SGHVS and CDR2 FNYEAQ. This CDR3 comprises 15 residues. J lost 3 bases, V lost 0 bases, and 3 bases had no gene match. The CDR3 DNA reads TGTGCCAGCAGCTTAGCACAGGGGTTAACAGATACGCAGTATTTT. Translation: CASSLAQGLTDTQYF.

This chain joins TRBV7-9 and TRBJ1-5; D remains ambiguous. Per the germline V gene, CDR1 is SEHNR and CDR2 is FQNEAQ (reference sequence). The CDR3 has 16 amino acids. The ends were cut back, 0 bases at V and 1 base at J, with 10 bases in the middle. The CDR3 DNA reads as TGTGCCAGCAGCTTAGCGGGAGGGATGAGCAATCAGCCCCAGCATTTT. Its protein product is CASSLAGGMSNQPQHF.

The CDR3 DNA is TGTGCCAGCCGGGCAGGCCAACGAGGGGCCAACGTCCTGACTTTC. As protein: CASRAGQRGANVLTF. The genes are TRBV6-1 and TRBJ2-6; D is unclear. The ends were cut back, 8 bases at V and 4 bases at J, with 15 bases in the middle. Germline CDR1 reads MNHNS; CDR2 reads SASEGT. This CDR3 has 15 residues.

This chain links TRBV3-1 with TRBJ2-1; D may be TRBD2 (7 bases). The CDR3 totals 17 residues. The germline V and J ends were trimmed by 1 base and 1 base, with 14 bases remaining between them. Germline V gene data show CDR1 as LGHDT and CDR2 as YNNKEL (reference sequence). As DNA, the CDR3 is TGTGCCAGCAGCCAAGTAGGGGGGGGGGTTTCCTACAATGAGCAGTTCTTC. Amino acids: CASSQVGGGVSYNEQFF.

V usage is TRBV5-1 and J usage is TRBJ2-7; TRBD1 matches 11 bases. The junction had 15 bases not matched to a gene; V was cut back by 4 bases and J by 3 bases. The CDR3 loop spans 18 amino acids. CDR1 SGHRS and CDR2 YFSETQ come from the germline V gene. CDR3 sequence: CASSRGQGGLADLYEQYF. The CDR3 nucleotides read TGCGCCAGCAGCAGGGGACAGGGGGGGCTAGCGGACCTCTACGAGCAGTACTTC.

The chain employs TRBV20-1 and TRBJ2-5, with TRBD1 identical over 10 bases. With 0 bases clipped from V and 3 bases from J, the junction kept 1 base outside the gene matches. This CDR3 is 14 amino acids long. Germline V CDR1 and CDR2: DFQATT, SNEGSKA (reference sequence). The CDR3 bases are TGCAGTGCTAGAGATGGGACAGGGGAAGAGACCCAGTACTTC. Amino acid sequence: CSARDGTGEETQYF.

This clonotype was seen a handful of times. V is TRBV20-1 and J is TRBJ1-5; D remains unclear. V dropped 2 bases and J dropped 0 bases, with 11 bases sitting between them. In germline, CDR1 is DFQATT, CDR2 SNEGSKA (reference sequence). This CDR3 is 15 amino acids long. CDR3 loop: CSARSRIYSNQPQHF. CDR3 DNA: TGCAGTGCTAGATCGAGGATTTATAGCAATCAGCCCCAGCATTTT.

This clonotype was counted a few times. This chain connects TRBV11-3 to TRBJ2-1; D is uncertain. Germline V lookup: CDR1 SGHNT, CDR2 YENEEA. The CDR3 runs to 13 residues. With 0 bases removed from V and 8 bases from J, the gap between germline ends came to 8 bases. The chain's CDR3 is CASSLEAQHEQFF. CDR3 bases: TGTGCCAGCAGCTTAGAGGCTCAACATGAGCAGTTCTTC.

The CDR3 here is CASSQDILAGEPDTQYF. The CDR3 DNA reads TGTGCCAGCAGCCAAGATATCCTAGCGGGGGAGCCAGATACGCAGTATTTT. V gene TRBV3-1 combines with J gene TRBJ2-3, with TRBD2 identical over 10 bases. CDR3 size: 17 residues. The trim removed 0 bases at V and 4 bases at J, leaving 7 bases unmatched. Germline assignment: CDR1 LGHDT and CDR2 YNNKEL (reference sequence).

V usage is TRBV7-2 and J usage is TRBJ1-5; TRBD1 matches at 9 bases. V trimming: 2 bases; J trimming: 7 bases; junction bases outside the gene matches: 9. Germline V gene data show CDR1 as SGHTA and CDR2 as FQGNSA. This CDR3 contains 16 residues. This CDR3 is CASSLSGTGFGQPQHF. The DNA of the CDR3 is TGTGCCAGCAGCTTATCGGGGACAGGGTTCGGGCAGCCCCAGCATTTT.

There are a few counts of this clonotype. The chain couples TRBV4-1 to TRBJ2-3; 11 positions match TRBD2. The CDR3 is made up of 19 amino acids. The germline CDR1 and CDR2 sequences are MGHRA and YSYEKL. Losses at the gene ends were 0 bases for V and 5 bases for J; bases not matched to a gene: 13. Written as DNA, the CDR3 is TGCGCCAGCAGCCAAGATCTTGCTAGCGGGAGGCCTTTGGGAGATACGCAGTATTTT. Protein product: CASSQDLASGRPLGDTQYF.